Here is one TCR beta chain with its context. This sample is drawn from a study of blood T cell repertoires in COVID-19. Study background: Acute and convalescent COVID-19 specimens originated in the United States, Italy and Spain. Sample material is recorded as cDNA or gDNA derived from T cells, B-cell-depleted T cells, or PBMCs.

Original analysis: Reference gene primers were amplified, and this amplification served to estimate nucleated cell counts. Libraries were prepared by immunoSEQ multiplex PCR; TCRdb keeps only in-frame clonotypes and omits some of them. The DNA was the basis for D and trimming; V, J and clone size are from that table. The top ten hold around 6.9% of the sample, which has 55,000 to 70,000 clones, roughly 86% seen once. Trimming pared 1 base from V and 1 base from J, leaving 7 bases between. Per germline, CDR1 LGHNA and CDR2 YNFKEQ. The CDR3 loop spans 14 amino acids. The sample was peripheral blood. The TCR was taken from a man aged 55 to 70 with active or convalescent COVID-19. This chain uses TRBV4-2 with TRBJ2-5; a possible D gene is TRBD1 (6 bases). As DNA, the CDR3 is TGTGCCAGCAGCCAAGGACAGGCCCAAGAGACCCAGTACTTC. Its protein product is CASSQGQAQETQYF.